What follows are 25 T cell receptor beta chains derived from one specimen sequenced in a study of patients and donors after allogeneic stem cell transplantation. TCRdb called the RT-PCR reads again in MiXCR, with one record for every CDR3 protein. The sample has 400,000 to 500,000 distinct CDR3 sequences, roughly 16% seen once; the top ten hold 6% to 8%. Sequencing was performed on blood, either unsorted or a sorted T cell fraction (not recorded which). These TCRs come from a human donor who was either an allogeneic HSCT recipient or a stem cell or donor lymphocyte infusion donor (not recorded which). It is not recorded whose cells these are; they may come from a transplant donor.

As DNA, the CDR3 is TGTGCCAGCAGCCAACGGACAGTTCCATACAATGAGCAGTTCTTC. Its translation: CASSQRTVPYNEQFF. This chain connects TRBV3-1 to TRBJ2-1, with a weak D call TRBD1 (6 bases). The CDR3 is 15 residues long. The V and J ends lost 2 bases and 4 bases respectively, with 12 bases between them. Germline values: CDR1 LGHDT, CDR2 YNNKEL (reference sequence).

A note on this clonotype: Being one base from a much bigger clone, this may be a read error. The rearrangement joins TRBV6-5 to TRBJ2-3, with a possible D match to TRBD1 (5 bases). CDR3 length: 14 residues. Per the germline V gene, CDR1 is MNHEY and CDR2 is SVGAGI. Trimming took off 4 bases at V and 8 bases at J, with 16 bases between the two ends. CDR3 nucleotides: TGTGCCAGCAGTTTCAGGGTTACCGGAGTTACGCAGTATTTT. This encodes CASSFRVTGVTQYF.

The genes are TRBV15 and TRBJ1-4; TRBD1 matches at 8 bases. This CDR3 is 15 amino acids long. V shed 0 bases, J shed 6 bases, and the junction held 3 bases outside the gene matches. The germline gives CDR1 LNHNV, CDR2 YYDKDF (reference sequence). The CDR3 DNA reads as TGTGCCACCAGCAGAGAAGGACAGGGTGATGAAAAACTGTTTTTT. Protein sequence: CATSREGQGDEKLFF.

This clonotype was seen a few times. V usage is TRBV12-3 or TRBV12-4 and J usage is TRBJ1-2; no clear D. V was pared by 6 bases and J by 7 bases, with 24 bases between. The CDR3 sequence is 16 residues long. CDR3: CASSPTRKEIGLGYTF. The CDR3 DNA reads TGTGCCAGCAGCCCGACGCGAAAAGAAATAGGGCTTGGCTACACCTTC.

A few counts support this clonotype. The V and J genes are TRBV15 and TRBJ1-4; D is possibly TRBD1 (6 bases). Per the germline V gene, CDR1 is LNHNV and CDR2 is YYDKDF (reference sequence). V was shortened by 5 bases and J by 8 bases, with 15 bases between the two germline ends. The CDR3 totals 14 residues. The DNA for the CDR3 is TGTGCCACCAGCTTACAGGGTGGCGGCGAAAAACTGTTTTTT. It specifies CATSLQGGGEKLFF.

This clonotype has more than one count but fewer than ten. In nucleotides, the CDR3 is TGTGCCAGCAGCCAAGATCCGGCGGGTATTAGCACAGATACGCAGTATTTT. This gives the protein CASSQDPAGISTDTQYF. The chain joins TRBV4-2 to TRBJ2-3, with D perhaps TRBD2 (5 bases). V was pared by 0 bases and J by 0 bases, with 13 bases between. The germline CDR1 and CDR2 sequences are LGHNA and YNFKEQ. The CDR3 is 17 residues long.

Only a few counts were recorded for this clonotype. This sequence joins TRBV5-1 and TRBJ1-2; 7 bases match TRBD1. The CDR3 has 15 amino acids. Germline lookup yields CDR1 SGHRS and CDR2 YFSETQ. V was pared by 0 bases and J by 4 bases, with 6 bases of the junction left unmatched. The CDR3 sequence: CASSLASPGGYGYTF. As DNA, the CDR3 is TGCGCCAGCAGCTTGGCATCTCCAGGGGGCTATGGCTACACCTTC.

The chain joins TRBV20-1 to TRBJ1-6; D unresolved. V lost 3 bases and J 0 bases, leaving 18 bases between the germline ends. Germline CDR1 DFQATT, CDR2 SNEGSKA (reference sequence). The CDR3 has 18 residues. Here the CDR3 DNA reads TGCAGTGCTAGCAAGAGGGAGGACTCAAGCTCCTATAATTCACCCCTCCACTTT. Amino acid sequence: CSASKREDSSSYNSPLHF.

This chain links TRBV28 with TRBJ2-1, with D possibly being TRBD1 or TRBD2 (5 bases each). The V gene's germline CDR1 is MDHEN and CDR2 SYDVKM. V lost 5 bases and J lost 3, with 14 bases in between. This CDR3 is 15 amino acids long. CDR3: CASSLPGTIYNEQFF. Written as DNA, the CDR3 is TGTGCCAGCAGTCTCCCAGGGACGATCTACAATGAGCAGTTCTTC.

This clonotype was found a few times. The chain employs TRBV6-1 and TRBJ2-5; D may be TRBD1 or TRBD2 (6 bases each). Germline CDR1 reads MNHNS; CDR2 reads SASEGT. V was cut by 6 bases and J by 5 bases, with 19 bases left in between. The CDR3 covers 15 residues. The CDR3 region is CASRVQGGRGETQYF. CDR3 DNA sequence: TGTGCCAGCAGGGTACAGGGAGGACGAGGGGAGACCCAGTACTTC.

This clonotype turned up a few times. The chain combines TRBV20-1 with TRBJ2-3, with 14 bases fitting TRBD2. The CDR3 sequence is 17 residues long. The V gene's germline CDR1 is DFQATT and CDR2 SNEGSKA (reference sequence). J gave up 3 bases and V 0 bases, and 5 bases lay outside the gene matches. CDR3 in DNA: TGCAGTGCTAGAGATCGGGGGACTAGCGGGAGAACAGATACGCAGTATTTT. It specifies CSARDRGTSGRTDTQYF.

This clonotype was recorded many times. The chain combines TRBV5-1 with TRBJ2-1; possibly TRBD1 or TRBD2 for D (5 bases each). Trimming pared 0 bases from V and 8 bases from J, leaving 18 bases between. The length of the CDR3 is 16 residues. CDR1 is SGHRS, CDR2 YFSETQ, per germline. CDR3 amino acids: CASSLAGPKLVDEQFF. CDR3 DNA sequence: TGCGCCAGCAGCTTGGCGGGACCCAAGCTAGTCGATGAGCAGTTCTTC. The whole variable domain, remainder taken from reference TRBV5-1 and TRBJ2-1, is KAGVTQTPRYLIKTRGQQVTLSCSPISGHRSVSWYQQTPGQGLQFLFEYFSETQRNKGNFPGRFSGRQFSNSRSEMNVSTLELGDSALYLCASSLAGPKLVDEQFFGPGTRLTVL.

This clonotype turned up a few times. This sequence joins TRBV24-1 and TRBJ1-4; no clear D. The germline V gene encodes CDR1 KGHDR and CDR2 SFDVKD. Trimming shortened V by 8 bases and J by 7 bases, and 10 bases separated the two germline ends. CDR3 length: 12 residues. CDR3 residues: CATNGRSEKLFF. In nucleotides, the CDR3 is TGTGCCACCAACGGCCGGAGTGAAAAACTGTTTTTT.

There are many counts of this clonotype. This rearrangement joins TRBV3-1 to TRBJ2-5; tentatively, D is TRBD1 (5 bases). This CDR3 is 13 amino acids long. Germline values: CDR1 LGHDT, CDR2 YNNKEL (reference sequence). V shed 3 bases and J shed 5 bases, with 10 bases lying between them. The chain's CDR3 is CASSQGRQETQYF. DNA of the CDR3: TGTGCCAGCAGCCAGGGTCGACAGGAGACCCAGTACTTC.

CDR3 loop: CASSRPAGGLQETQYF. In DNA, the CDR3 is TGTGCCAGCAGCCGGCCAGCGGGGGGTCTACAAGAGACCCAGTACTTC. The chain links TRBV4-2 to TRBJ2-5; the match to TRBD2 covers 9 bases. CDR3 length equals 16 residues. Trimming removed 4 bases from V and 2 bases from J; junction bases left unmatched: 8. Germline lookup yields CDR1 LGHNA and CDR2 YNFKEQ.

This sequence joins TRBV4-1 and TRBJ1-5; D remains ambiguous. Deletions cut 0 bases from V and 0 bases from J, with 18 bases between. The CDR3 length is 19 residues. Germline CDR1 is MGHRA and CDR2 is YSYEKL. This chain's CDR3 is CASSQDGRQDDYSNQPQHF. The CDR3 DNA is TGCGCCAGCAGCCAAGACGGGCGGCAGGACGATTATAGCAATCAGCCCCAGCATTTT.

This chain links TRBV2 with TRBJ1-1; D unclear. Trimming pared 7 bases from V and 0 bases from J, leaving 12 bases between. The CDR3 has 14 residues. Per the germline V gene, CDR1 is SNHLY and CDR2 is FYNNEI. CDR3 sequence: CASTGNSMNTEAFF. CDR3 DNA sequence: TGTGCCAGCACCGGGAACAGCATGAACACTGAAGCTTTCTTT.

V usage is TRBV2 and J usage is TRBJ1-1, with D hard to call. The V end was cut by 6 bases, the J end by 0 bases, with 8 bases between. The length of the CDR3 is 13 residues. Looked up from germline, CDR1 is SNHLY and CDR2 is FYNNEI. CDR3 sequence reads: CASRRGLNTEAFF. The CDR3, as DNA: TGTGCCAGCAGACGGGGTTTGAACACTGAAGCTTTCTTT.

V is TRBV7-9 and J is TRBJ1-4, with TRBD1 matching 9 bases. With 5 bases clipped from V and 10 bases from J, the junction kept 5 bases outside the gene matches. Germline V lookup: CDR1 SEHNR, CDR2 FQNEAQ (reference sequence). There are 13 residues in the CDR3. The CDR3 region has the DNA TGTGCCAGCAGCGTAACAGGGGGCTCAAAACTGTTTTTT. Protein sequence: CASSVTGGSKLFF.

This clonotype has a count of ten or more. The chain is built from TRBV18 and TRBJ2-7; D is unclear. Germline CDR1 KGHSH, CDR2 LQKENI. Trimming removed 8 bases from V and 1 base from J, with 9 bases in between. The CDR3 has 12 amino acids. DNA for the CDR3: TGTGCCAGCAGCCCCGGTTCCTACGAGCAGTACTTC. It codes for CASSPGSYEQYF.

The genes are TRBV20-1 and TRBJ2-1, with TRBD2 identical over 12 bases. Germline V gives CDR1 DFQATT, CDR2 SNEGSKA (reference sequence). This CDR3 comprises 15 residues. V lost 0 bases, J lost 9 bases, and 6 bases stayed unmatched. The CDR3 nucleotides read TGCAGTGCTAGAGATCGGCAGGGACTAGCGGGTGAGCAGTTCTTC. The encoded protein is CSARDRQGLAGEQFF.

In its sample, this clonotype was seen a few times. The CDR3 protein is CASSQEGGGGIRNEKLFF. The CDR3 DNA is TGCGCCAGCAGCCAAGAAGGGGGAGGGGGGATCCGGAATGAAAAACTGTTTTTT. The V call is TRBV4-3, the J call TRBJ1-4; D perhaps matches TRBD1 (6 bases). CDR3 length: 18 amino acids. Trimming pared 0 bases from V and 5 bases from J, leaving 19 bases between. Germline-derived CDR1 and CDR2 are LGHNA and YSLEER.

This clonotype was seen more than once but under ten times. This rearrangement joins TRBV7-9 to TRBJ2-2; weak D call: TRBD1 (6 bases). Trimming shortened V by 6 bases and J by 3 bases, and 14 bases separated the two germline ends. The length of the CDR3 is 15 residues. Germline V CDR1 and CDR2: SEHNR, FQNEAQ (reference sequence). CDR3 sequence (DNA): TGTGCCAGCAGAAAAACAGGGTCGGACACCGGGGAGCTGTTTTTT. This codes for CASRKTGSDTGELFF.

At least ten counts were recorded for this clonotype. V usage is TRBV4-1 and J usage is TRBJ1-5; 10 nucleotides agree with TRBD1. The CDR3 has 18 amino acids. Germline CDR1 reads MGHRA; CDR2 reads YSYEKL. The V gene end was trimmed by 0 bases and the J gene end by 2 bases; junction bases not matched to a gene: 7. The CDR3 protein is CASSQDRQGATGNQPQHF. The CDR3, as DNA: TGCGCCAGCAGCCAAGATCGACAGGGGGCTACGGGCAATCAGCCCCAGCATTTT.

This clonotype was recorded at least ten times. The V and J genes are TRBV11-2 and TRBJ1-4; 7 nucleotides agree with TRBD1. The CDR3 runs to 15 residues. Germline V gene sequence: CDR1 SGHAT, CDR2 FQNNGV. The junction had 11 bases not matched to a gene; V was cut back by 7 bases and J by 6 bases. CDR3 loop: CASNPQGGGDEKLFF. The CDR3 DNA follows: TGTGCCAGCAACCCCCAAGGAGGGGGCGATGAAAAACTGTTTTTT.